The clone carrying this T cell receptor beta chain was detected only a few times. What it binds is unknown. This record belongs to a study of beta chain features in type 1 diabetes. Study-wide background: What patients shared with healthy donors was a similar profile of age, gender and cell yields.

Per germline, CDR1 SNHLY and CDR2 FYNNEI. The germline V and J ends were trimmed by 7 bases and 0 bases, with 4 bases remaining between them. The CDR3 loop spans 11 amino acids. Findings and caveats of the study: In all four CD4+ subsets, TCRB CDR3 length was significantly, moderately reduced in type 1 diabetes. Compared to healthy donors, patients appeared to have naive, central memory and Treg TCRB repertoires that were more alike.

Expressed TCRB transcripts got sequenced, as all isolated RNA was reverse transcribed. Measured with immunoSEQ multiplex PCR; TCRdb has only the in-frame clones, and not every one. The data contain around 20,000 clones, about 69% of them singletons. Sorting of CD4+ naive, central memory, regulatory and stem cell-like memory cells was performed via CD45RO/CCR7/CD25/CD127/CD95/CD27. The sample was Tregs from blood. The clonotype originates from a man younger than 35 with type 1 diabetes. The V and J genes are TRBV2 and TRBJ2-7; no firm D call. CDR3 amino acids: CASISSYEQYF. The CDR3 DNA reads as TGTGCCAGCATTAGCTCCTACGAGCAGTACTTC.